The TCR beta chain described here comes from a study of blood T cell repertoires in COVID-19. Study-level background: Acute and convalescent COVID-19 specimens originated in the United States, Italy and Spain. T cells, B-cell-depleted T cells, or PBMCs supplied cDNA or gDNA.

In the original workflow: Reference gene primer amplification yielded estimated nucleated cell counts. This table comes from immunoSEQ multiplex PCR, and its TCRdb copy is limited to in-frame clones, with some not included. V and J calls and clone size follow that table, whereas D and trimming were derived from the DNA. This repertoire shows under 200,000 clones, roughly 80% found once; its top ten account for 6% to 8.5%. The trim removed 2 bases at V and 7 bases at J, leaving 3 bases unmatched. CDR1 is MNHEY and CDR2 is SVGAGI in the germline V gene. There are 15 residues in the CDR3. The sequenced sample consisted of peripheral blood. The sequence was collected from a man aged 60 to 75 with acute or convalescent COVID-19. The chain is built from TRBV6-5 and TRBJ2-1; TRBD2 matches 12 bases. The chain's CDR3 is CASSYASGRENEQFF. Here the CDR3 DNA reads TGTGCCAGCAGTTACGCTAGCGGGAGGGAAAATGAGCAGTTCTTC.